This entry concerns a single TCR beta chain. The data derive from a study of blood T cells in healthy people across ages. A second PCR, run for roughly 7 to 11 cycles, used a sample-barcoded 5' primer plus a J-beta primer mix. Each sample yielded at least 2.5 million CDR3-containing paired-end reads. From the 5' RACE reads, TCRdb called clonotypes with MiXCR, one entry per CDR3 protein. This table holds under 1 million distinct CDR3 sequences, under 55% found once. CDR1 is LGHDT and CDR2 is YNNKEL in the germline V gene (reference sequence). V was clipped by 0 bases and J by 10 bases; unmatched bases: 12. The CDR3 extends over 15 amino acids.

The sequenced sample consisted of blood. The gene calls are TRBV3-1 and TRBJ2-7; TRBD2 matches 7 bases. The clonotype comes from a man aged 60-69 years in good health. The CDR3 protein is CASSQDGRGREAQYF. DNA for the CDR3: TGTGCCAGCAGCCAAGACGGGAGAGGGAGGGAGGCCCAGTACTTC.